The clone carrying this T cell receptor (beta chain) was detected only a few times. The sample is drawn from a study of blood T cell repertoires in COVID-19. Germline V lookup: CDR1 SEHNR, CDR2 FQNEAQ (reference sequence). Trimming left V 10 bases short and J 0 bases short, with 12 bases between. CDR3 size: 13 residues. TCRdb's table, derived via immunoSEQ multiplex PCR, lists solely in-frame clones and lacks some. The repertoire includes approximately 140,000 clones, roughly 84% of them detected once, and 35% to 45% sits in the top ten. This chain uses TRBV7-9 with TRBJ1-1, with no clear D. This TCR derives from a human donor in a cohort sampled during active COVID-19. The sample comprised peripheral blood. Here the CDR3 reads CATLLRLNTEAFF. In DNA, the CDR3 is TGTGCCACTCTGCTCAGGCTGAACACTGAAGCTTTCTTT.